This TCR beta chain came from a study of T-cell reconstitution after alpha-beta-depleted transplantation in children. Whole-study results and caveats: After transplant, at about two months, alpha-beta T cells were reportedly derived from several hundred expanded graft clones. At the one-year point after transplant, T-cell counts and TCRbeta diversity were found to come mostly from T cells that had been newly produced.

Unique molecular identifiers were incorporated into the prepared TCRbeta library. TCRdb reprocessed the PCR reads with MiXCR, giving one entry per CDR3 protein. The table lists over 450,000 distinct CDR3 sequences, roughly a tenth of them singletons, with 2% in the top ten. This clonotype was recorded at least ten times. What it recognizes is unknown. One end of the junction does not line up with germline, which may come from a read error. The CDR3 sequence is 13 residues long. The TCR was taken from a child under 10 years old with inherited bone marrow failure, due to receive a stem cell transplant. The gene calls are TRBV12-3 or TRBV12-4 and TRBJ2-5; D is tentatively TRBD1 or TRBD2 (7 bases each). The sample here was PBMCs, taken before TCRalphabeta/CD19-depleted stem cell transplant. The CDR3 sequence is CASSPHLPGGQNF. CDR3 DNA: TGTGCCAGCAGCCCTCATCTACCGGGGGGACAGAACTTC.